This TCR beta chain was observed in a study of T cells in localized non-small cell lung cancer. In this sample, this clone turned up once. Antigen: not known. Overall study findings and caveats: The highest T cell clonality was in uninvolved adjacent lung, above tumor.

Sequencing used immunoSEQ multiplex PCR; TCRdb keeps in-frame clones, though not all of them. Of about 31,000 clones listed, approximately 94% are singletons. The CDR3 totals 16 residues. V shed 5 bases, J shed 5 bases, and the junction held 9 bases outside the gene matches. Germline assignment: CDR1 MNHEY and CDR2 SMNVEV (reference sequence). This material consisted of peripheral blood, taken before any cancer treatment. The clonotype comes from a woman aged 40-75 years with stage I lung adenocarcinoma. The chain couples TRBV27 to TRBJ1-2; 12 nucleotides align to TRBD1. CDR3 amino acids: CASSLSGTGGPYGYTF. The CDR3 DNA is TGTGCCAGCAGTCTCTCCGGGACAGGGGGCCCTTATGGCTACACCTTC.